Listed here are 23 T cell receptor beta chains from one sample, sequenced in a study of molecular identifiers for immune sequencing clone quantification. MiXCR, run by TCRdb on the PCR reads, gives a single entry per CDR3 protein. The sample includes around 320,000 distinct CDR3 sequences, 24% of them seen just once. The material sequenced was naive CD8+ T cells from blood, with Jurkat cell RNA spiked in. Indicated subset: FACS-sorted CD8+CD4-CCR7+CD45RA+ naive T cells. Source of these receptors: a human donor in good health. Some libraries in this study had Jurkat cell RNA spiked in.

This clonotype was found many times. The CDR3 loop reads CASSYIKTGELFF. CDR3 DNA: TGTGCCAGCAGTTATATAAAAACCGGGGAGCTGTTTTTT. J is TRBJ2-2 and V is TRBV6-2 or TRBV6-3; D uncertain. The CDR3 loop spans 13 amino acids. CDR1 and CDR2 from the germline V gene are MNHEY and SVGEGT. V was clipped by 3 bases and J by 5 bases, with 7 bases between them.

J is TRBJ2-1 and V is TRBV5-1; possibly TRBD1 or TRBD2 for D (5 bases each). CDR1 is SGHRS, CDR2 YFSETQ, per germline. V was clipped by 3 bases and J by 3 bases, with 13 bases between them. CDR3 size: 15 residues. The CDR3 loop is CASSSRDRIYNEQFF. The DNA of the CDR3 is TGCGCCAGCAGCTCCCGGGACCGAATCTACAATGAGCAGTTCTTC.

This clonotype was picked up a small number of times. The chain employs TRBV18 and TRBJ2-6, with D uncertain. The CDR3 length is 18 residues. CDR1 and CDR2 from the germline V gene are KGHSH and LQKENI. Trimming removed 4 bases from V and 0 bases from J, with 16 bases in between. For the CDR3, the DNA is TGTGCCAGCTCACGGAAATGGGCAGCAATCTCTGGGGCCAACGTCCTGACTTTC. This translates into CASSRKWAAISGANVLTF. Looking up the rest from reference TRBV18 and TRBJ2-6 gives the full variable domain: NAGVMQNPRHLVRRRGQEARLRCSPMKGHSHVYWYRQLPEEGLKFMVYLQKENIIDESGMPKERFSAEFPKEGPSILRIQQVVRGDSAAYFCASSRKWAAISGANVLTFGAGSRLTVL.

The V call is TRBV21-1, the J call TRBJ2-7; the table assigns TRBD2, which was not confirmed against the DNA. TRBV21-1 corresponds to a pseudogene. The CDR3 has 23 amino acids. CDR3 in amino acids: CASSKLSEVSGRAEGPYRYEQYF. The CDR3 region has the DNA TGTGCCAGCAGCAAATTAAGTGAGGTGAGCGGGAGGGCCGAGGGCCCTTACCGCTACGAGCAGTACTTC.

The chain has TRBV13 and TRBJ2-7; D perhaps matches TRBD1 (5 bases). CDR3 size: 15 residues. Looked up from germline, CDR1 is PRHDT and CDR2 is FYEKMQ (reference sequence). Deletions cut 0 bases from V and 3 bases from J, with 12 bases between. The CDR3 bases are TGTGCCAGCAGCTTAGGAGGGGCAGCCCGCTACGAGCAGTACTTC. It codes for CASSLGGAARYEQYF.

The CDR3 bases are TGTGCCAGCGGGAGGACAGCCAGCAATCAGCCCCAGCATTTT. Encoded protein: CASGRTASNQPQHF. The rearrangement uses TRBV6-2 or TRBV6-3 and TRBJ1-5; D possibly corresponds to TRBD1 (6 bases). V shed 8 bases and J shed 1 base, with 12 bases lying between them. The CDR3 is 14 amino acids. Germline-derived CDR1 and CDR2 are MNHEY and SVGEGT.

This clonotype was counted many times. The V and J genes are TRBV7-9 and TRBJ2-7, with 8 positions matching TRBD1. The CDR3 totals 14 residues. Trimming at V came to 9 bases and at J to 2 bases, leaving 9 bases not matched to a gene. From germline, CDR1 is SEHNR and CDR2 FQNEAQ (reference sequence). For the CDR3, the DNA is TGTGCCAGTGCCGGGACAGGCGCACCCTACGAGCAGTACTTC. It translates to CASAGTGAPYEQYF.

This clonotype has ten or more counts. This chain joins TRBV12-5 and TRBJ2-1, with D possibly called TRBD1 or TRBD2 (5 bases each). Trimming took off 0 bases at V and 11 bases at J, with 11 bases between the two ends. This CDR3 contains 13 residues. In germline, CDR1 is LGHNT, CDR2 FRNRAP. In DNA, the CDR3 is TGTGCTAGTGGTTTGGTAAAAGCGGACAAGCAGTTCTTC. Translated, it gives CASGLVKADKQFF.

On this clonotype: A read error is possible here, since a much larger clone lies one base away. The chain recombines TRBV20-1 with TRBJ1-5; unclear D gene. Germline V gives CDR1 DFQATT, CDR2 SNEGSKA (reference sequence). The CDR3 runs 13 residues. The CDR3 loop is CNAVKSPDQPQHF. In DNA form, the CDR3 reads TGCAATGCCGTTAAGTCTCCTGATCAGCCCCAGCATTTT.

The CDR3 DNA follows: TGTGCCAGCCGGGACCTCCTCTTTGGGAACACCGGGGAGCTGTTTTTT. Amino acids: CASRDLLFGNTGELFF. The gene calls are TRBV6-5 and TRBJ2-2; D is perhaps TRBD1 or TRBD2 (5 bases each). This CDR3 is 16 amino acids long. Germline V CDR1 and CDR2: MNHEY, SVGAGI. V gave up 8 bases and J gave up 1 base, with 17 bases separating them.

This clonotype was seen at least ten times. V gene TRBV7-2 combines with J gene TRBJ1-1; possible D gene TRBD1, 5 bases. V was clipped by 6 bases and J by 4 bases, with 12 bases between them. This CDR3 comprises 13 residues. Germline CDR1 is SGHTA and CDR2 is FQGNSA. The CDR3 spells CASRGEGITEAFF. The CDR3 nucleotides are TGTGCCAGCAGGGGCGAGGGGATCACTGAAGCTTTCTTT.

This clonotype was observed at least ten times. The rearrangement uses TRBV7-3 and TRBJ2-2; TRBD2 matches at 7 bases. The CDR3 covers 16 residues. CDR1 and CDR2 from the germline V gene are SGHTA and FQGTGA. With 5 bases clipped from V and 5 bases from J, the junction kept 11 bases outside the gene matches. CDR3 coding DNA: TGTGCCAGCAGCCCCTGGGGCGGGAGAGGAACCGGGGAGCTGTTTTTT. Translating gives CASSPWGGRGTGELFF. The complete variable domain, with remaining parts taken from reference TRBV7-3 and TRBJ2-2, reads GAGVSQTPSNKVTEKGKYVELRCDPISGHTALYWYRQSLGQGPEFLIYFQGTGAADDSGLPNDRFFAVRPEGSVSTLKIQRTERGDSAVYLCASSPWGGRGTGELFFGEGSRLTVL.

This clonotype was counted many times. In nucleotides, the CDR3 is TGTGCCAGCAGCTTAGGACCCTGGGAAAAACTGTTTTTT. Translating it yields CASSLGPWEKLFF. This sequence joins TRBV7-9 and TRBJ1-4, with D unclear. Trimming pared 1 base from V and 8 bases from J, leaving 8 bases between. Germline V CDR1 and CDR2: SEHNR, FQNEAQ (reference sequence). The length of the CDR3 is 13 residues.

This clonotype was picked up many times. The chain employs TRBV6-5 and TRBJ2-4; the match to TRBD2 covers 12 bases. The V segment lost 5 bases and the J segment 7 bases; nucleotides outside the gene matches: 3. Germline CDR1 and CDR2: MNHEY and SVGAGI. The CDR3 loop spans 14 amino acids. The CDR3 nucleotides read TGTGCCAGCAGTCCAGGGACTAGCGGGAACATTCAGTACTTC. Protein: CASSPGTSGNIQYF.

This clonotype was counted at least ten times. The J gene is TRBJ1-1, the V gene TRBV20-1; no clear D gene. Trimming cost V 2 bases and J 4 bases, with 5 bases left between them. This CDR3 spans 11 amino acids. Germline lookup yields CDR1 DFQATT and CDR2 SNEGSKA (reference sequence). The CDR3 loop reads CSARRFTEAFF. The CDR3, as DNA: TGCAGTGCTAGACGATTCACTGAAGCTTTCTTT.

Worth noting for this clonotype: A single base separates this from a much larger clone, so it may be a read error. This sequence joins TRBV7-8 and TRBJ1-1; D not resolved. The CDR3 extends over 15 amino acids. From germline, CDR1 is SGHVS and CDR2 FQNEAQ. CDR3 sequence (DNA): TGTGTCAGCAGCTTAGTTACCGTCGCGAACACTGAAGCTTTCTTT. Residues: CVSSLVTVANTEAFF.

With respect to this clonotype: A read error may be the cause here, since a much bigger clone is one base away. Lacking the conserved final phenylalanine or tryptophan, this CDR3 likely reflects a read error. The rearrangement joins TRBV7-9 to TRBJ1-1, with D perhaps TRBD1 (5 bases). V lost 6 bases and J lost 4, with 15 bases in between. The germline V gene encodes CDR1 SEHNR and CDR2 FQNEAQ (reference sequence). CDR3 length: 14 residues. The CDR3 sequence: CASRQQGGGTEAFS. CDR3 DNA: TGTGCCAGCAGACAGCAGGGCGGTGGCACTGAAGCTTTCTCT.

This clonotype was detected ten times or more. The chain employs TRBV5-1 and TRBJ2-7, with TRBD1 matching over 10 bases. Germline CDR1 is SGHRS and CDR2 is YFSETQ. V lost 5 bases and J lost 2; bases outside the gene matches: 10. This CDR3 has 16 amino acids. CDR3 in DNA: TGCGCCAGCAGTCCGAACCCGGGACAGGGGACCTACGAGCAGTACTTC. Its translation is CASSPNPGQGTYEQYF.

This clonotype has only a few counts. The CDR3 reads CATEGTVAYEQYF. DNA for the CDR3: TGTGCCACCGAGGGGACAGTGGCCTACGAGCAGTACTTC. This chain uses TRBV28 with TRBJ2-7, with TRBD1 matching over 7 bases. Germline V CDR1 and CDR2: MDHEN, SYDVKM. With V trimmed by 10 bases and J by 2 bases, 8 bases remained unmatched. CDR3 size: 13 residues.

This clonotype was recorded many times. The chain couples TRBV6-6 to TRBJ2-7, with D perhaps TRBD2 (6 bases). This CDR3 is 15 amino acids long. Per germline, CDR1 MNHNY and CDR2 SVGAGI (reference sequence). The germline V and J ends were trimmed by 0 bases and 6 bases, with 15 bases remaining between them. The CDR3 protein is CASSYSHDGTSEQYF. DNA of the CDR3: TGTGCCAGCAGTTACTCACACGACGGGACTTCCGAGCAGTACTTC.

This clonotype has a handful of counts. The chain has TRBV20-1 and TRBJ1-4, with a possible D match to TRBD1 (6 bases). In germline, CDR1 is DFQATT, CDR2 SNEGSKA (reference sequence). V was shortened by 4 bases and J by 3 bases, with 15 bases between the two germline ends. There are 15 residues in the CDR3. The CDR3 here is CSAKTWTEPNEKLFF. The CDR3 coding sequence is TGCAGTGCTAAAACCTGGACAGAACCTAATGAAAAACTGTTTTTT.

Details on this clonotype: Germline and junction disagree at one end, which may indicate a read error. The chain employs TRBV2 and TRBJ2-3; D may be TRBD1 (5 bases). This CDR3 has 14 amino acids. Germline values: CDR1 SNHLY, CDR2 FYNNEI. The CDR3: CASTWLGATDMQYF. The CDR3 region has the DNA TGTGCCAGCACTTGGCTAGGGGCCACAGATATGCAGTATTTT.

This clonotype was counted only a few times. This chain joins TRBV27 and TRBJ2-7; D gene unclear. This CDR3 contains 13 residues. Trimming cost V 2 bases and J 2 bases, with 7 bases left between them. From germline, CDR1 is MNHEY and CDR2 SMNVEV (reference sequence). CDR3 DNA: TGTGCCAGCAGTTTACGCTGGGCCTACGAGCAGTACTTC. Amino acid sequence: CASSLRWAYEQYF.